The sequence of this T cell receptor (beta chain) was determined in a study of regulatory T cells in long-lasting Graves disease. The authors built TCR beta libraries using iRepertoire HTBI primers and Arm-PCR of CDR3 regions. Each CDR3 protein is one row after TCRdb ran MiXCR on the multiplex PCR reads. Of hundreds of thousands of distinct CDR3 sequences detected, 13% appear once; the ten largest clones hold roughly 10%. V was cut by 0 bases and J by 8 bases, with 16 bases left in between. This CDR3 spans 15 amino acids. CDR1 and CDR2 (germline): LGHDT, YNNKEL (reference sequence). Time point specified: newly diagnosed GD, antithyroid drugs for less than 3 months. Generation of the TCR library employed RNA extracted from PBMCs. One endocrinology department in Xi'an, China, was where patients came from. This clonotype was recorded at least ten times. No antigen is known for it. Whole-study findings and limits: TRBV28, TRBJ1-2 and TRBJ2-5 emerged as the favored segments in persistent disease.

The same sample was also used in a study of T cells in Graves' hyperthyroidism and ophthalmopathy.

The sequencing used peripheral blood mononuclear cells (PBMCs), collected at new diagnosis, from a patient treated with antithyroid drugs. The chain links TRBV3-1 to TRBJ1-1; D not resolved. This receptor was identified in a man aged 25 to 40 with Graves disease. The CDR3, as DNA: TGTGCCAGCAGCCAAGATTGGCGGCGGCGCGAGGAAGCTTTCTTT. It translates to CASSQDWRRREEAFF.